This T cell receptor (beta chain) was sequenced during a study of shared clonotypes between healthy human individuals. Study observations and caveats: A handful of donors shared around 5% of their naive CD4 clonotypes. Sampling covered nothing but blood. Tissue TCR repertoires likely differ from those found in blood.

Comment on this clone: The antigen is unknown.

Sequencing used immunoSEQ multiplex PCR; TCRdb keeps in-frame clones, though not all of them. The repertoire holds roughly 2,000,000 clones, with approximately 94% as singletons. The CDR3 loop spans 12 amino acids. CDR1 SEHNR and CDR2 FQNEAQ come from the germline V gene (reference sequence). The V gene lost 5 bases and the J gene lost 5 bases, with 10 bases spanning the gap. Naive CD8 cells, CD45RO-negative and positively selected for CCR7, excluded terminally differentiated effector memory CD45RA+ cells. Sequencing was done on a sample of naive CD8+ T cells sorted from blood. The TCR sequence derives from a man aged 18 to 29 in good health. This chain connects TRBV7-9 to TRBJ2-7; D might be TRBD2 (5 bases). The CDR3 sequence: CASSGGRDEQYF. In nucleotides, the CDR3 is TGTGCCAGCAGCGGCGGGCGCGACGAGCAGTACTTC.